This T cell receptor beta chain was found in a study of OX40 agonist ivuxolimab in advanced cancers. As for the study in general: Patients' therapy was ivuxolimab, an antibody that acts as an agonist of OX40 (CD134). Subjects had a mean age of roughly 60 years, with a range of about 20 to 85; approximately 83% were male. Findings and limits, study-wide: There was clonal expansion of CD4+ and CD8+ blood T cells by week 6 at 0.1 to 3.0 mg/kg.

Only in-frame clones appear in the TCRdb table, and some are missing; sequencing was by immunoSEQ multiplex PCR. The table lists 11,000 or so clones, 81% of them singletons. Germline assignment: CDR1 SNHLY and CDR2 FYNNEI. J gave up 4 bases and V 0 bases, and 5 bases lay outside the gene matches. CDR3 length: 16 residues. Of note for this clone: Its cognate antigen is unknown.

The chain links TRBV2 to TRBJ2-7, with 11 nucleotides matching TRBD2. This TCR was sampled from an adult with an advanced solid tumor such as melanoma, head and neck, liver or kidney cancer. Sequenced here: CD4+ or CD8+ T cells sorted from blood, sampled in a trial of the OX40 agonist ivuxolimab. The CDR3 sequence is CASSEARASGRYEQYF. As DNA, the CDR3 is TGTGCCAGCAGTGAAGCAAGGGCTAGCGGGAGGTACGAGCAGTACTTC. Variable domain in full (rest from reference TRBV2 and TRBJ2-7): EPEVTQTPSHQVTQMGQEVILRCVPISNHLYFYWYRQILGQKVEFLVSFYNNEISEKSEIFDDQFSVERPDGSNFTLKIRSTKLEDSAMYFCASSEARASGRYEQYFGPGTRLTVT.